The source of this T cell receptor beta chain is a study of graft-versus-host responses after intestinal transplantation. Clones were sequenced by immunoSEQ multiplex PCR, and TCRdb holds only the in-frame ones, with some missing. The sample has roughly 50,000 clones, under 95% seen once. This sequence originates from a human patient who received an intestinal transplant, so some T cells may come from the graft donor. Sequencing was performed on PBMCs, taken nearly 670 days after intestinal transplant.

The CDR3 bases are TGTGCCAGCAGCGCGTCCTCAGGGGGCGGGGGTGAAAAACTGTTTTTT. Translated, it gives CASSASSGGGGEKLFF. The chain employs TRBV7-9 and TRBJ1-4; TRBD1 agrees at 8 bases. Per germline, CDR1 SEHNR and CDR2 FQNEAQ (reference sequence). Trimming removed 5 bases from V and 7 bases from J; junction bases left unmatched: 12. This CDR3 has 16 amino acids.